The T cell receptor beta chain described here comes from a study of T cell responses to AZD1222 COVID-19 vaccine. Overall study context: Both about-4-week and about-12-week second-dose recipients were combined. Whole-study findings and limits: Repertoire sampling was restricted to post-peak T cell response timepoints. After two AZD1222 doses, spike-specific TCR breadth and depth rose versus day 0. Only a handful of AZD1222 recipients, roughly six in all, had baseline seropositivity.

Points on this clone: Its target is not known.

V was pared by 1 base and J by 0 bases, with 10 bases between. Per germline, CDR1 LNHNV and CDR2 YYDKDF (reference sequence). The CDR3 consists of 15 residues. Here immunoSEQ multiplex PCR was the method, and the copy in TCRdb shows in-frame clones only, minus some. Of fewer than 130,000 clones detected, roughly four fifths appear once; the ten largest clones hold roughly 4.8%. The TCR sequence derives from an adult in good health. The chain uses TRBV15 and TRBJ2-7; D might be TRBD1 or TRBD2, each matching 6 bases. The sequences come from peripheral blood, collected on day 0 of AZD1222 vaccination. The CDR3 region has the DNA TGTGCCACCAGCAGAGTCGGGGGCCTCTCCTACGAGCAGTACTTC. This sequence encodes CATSRVGGLSYEQYF. Based on the CDR3 plus reference TRBV15 and TRBJ2-7, the full variable domain is DAMVIQNPRYQVTQFGKPVTLSCSQTLNHNVMYWYQQKSSQAPKLLFHYYDKDFNNEADTPDNFQSRRPNTSFCFLDIRSPGLGDTAMYLCATSRVGGLSYEQYFGPGTRLTVT.